This note documents a single T cell receptor beta chain sequence. Its binding antigen is unknown. One base away there is no much larger clone; base qualities are not given. The CDR1 and CDR2 encoded by the germline V gene are SGHTA and FQGNSA. A distance of 23 bases separates the germline ends of V and J, which lose 6 bases and 3 bases respectively. The CDR3 spans 17 residues, from the cysteine through the phenylalanine. Kept here is only the CDR3 DNA, which spans 51 bases and is read in frame from base 1. CD8 naive samples were CD45RO-negative cells positively selected for CCR7, giving a CD45RA+CCR7+ population that excluded TemRA cells. The donors were healthy, HIV-negative adults who had no recently reported acute infections or vaccinations. Only Caucasian adults living in Nashville, Tennessee, USA were represented among the donors. Blood was collected by leukapheresis, and PBMCs were isolated by Ficoll-Histopaque density gradient centrifugation and then cryopreserved in liquid nitrogen vapor phase. Purity and quantity of every magnetically sorted T cell population were checked by analytical flow cytometry. Each sorted fraction had its genomic DNA isolated and then quantified by UV absorbance on a Nanodrop 2000c.

This sample was included in a study of shared clonotypes between healthy human individuals (dated by TCRdb to the early 2020s). About the investigation overall: A couple of women and a few men aged 18 to 49 years were included in the cohort. For each donor, CD4 naive and CD4 memory were each run on three plates, CD8 naive on two plates, and CD8 memory on one plate. Libraries were prepared and TCR repertoires were sequenced by different laboratories using diverse techniques, in order to increase sequencing depth and limit assay-specific biases. Each donor's leukapheresis produced roughly between roughly 0.94 and 9.5 billion PBMCs. The study deeply sequenced blood TCR repertoires of several healthy adults to estimate repertoire size and the extent of clonotype sharing between individuals. General conclusions and limits of the study: Roughly 5% of naive CD4, 3% to 4% of naive CD8, roughly 2.4% of memory CD4, and 0.35% to 0.5% of memory CD8 clonotypes were shared across several donors. Sampling was restricted to blood, and TCR repertoires in tissues likely differ from the TCR repertoires found in blood. Rarefaction of sorted-subset datasets indicated incomplete sequencing despite the large sequencing depth. Pairwise subsampling led to the expectation that sequencing depth would affect the degree of clonotype sharing among donors. Larger estimated clonotype richness was generally found for naive subsets than for memory subsets. The small number of donors limited the genetic and exposure-history diversity represented. Higher generation probabilities were observed for clonotypes shared by all four sorted-subset donors than for non-shared clonotypes.

Using the deep immunoSEQ assay, multiplex PCR amplified TCR CDR3 regions from genomic DNA. For each cell subset, the extracted genomic DNA was distributed evenly across all wells of several immunoSEQ 96-well plates, and each plate served as one replicate. For sorted subsets, around 0.2 ug genomic DNA, equal to about 30,000 T cell genomes, was loaded into each replicate PCR. The purified libraries were quantified using a Qubit 3.0 fluorometer, sized with a Bioanalyzer 2100, and then quantified again using the KAPA Library Quantification kit. Every immunoSEQ 96-well plate was sequenced on a separate single-read 150-cycle Illumina NextSeq 550 flow cell. Per the source publication's procedure: Because the immunoSEQ output held only junctional sequences and lacked quality scores, the filtering could not match the filtering applied to full-length reads. To assign V/J genes and CDR3, sequences were annotated against IMGT germline references using PyIR, a Python wrapper for IgBLAST v1.9. Any read was removed if the V/J assignment was weak (E-value above 1e-6), the CDR3 was missing, or the read contained stop codons, out-of-frame junctions, or ambiguous translated residues. V3J clonotypes were defined as sequences sharing the same inferred V gene, J gene, and CDR3 amino acid sequence. Percentage overlap between repertoires was calculated by dividing the number of shared unique clonotypes by the size of the smaller repertoire. Three approaches were used to assess repertoire richness: RTK rarefaction, the Chao1 estimator, and Recon v2.1 estimates of unobserved clonotypes. Generation probabilities were computed with OLGA for all TCRbeta clonotypes obtained by the gDNA method from four donors. Here the immuneACCESS table is served through TCRdb, limited to in-frame sequences with V and J called. Missing clones are a known gap in these copies; in checked studies unresolved V genes cover under half, and the rest lacks a known reason. Clone size and the V and J calls come from that table; the DNA yielded D and trimming. This sample holds about 2.1 million clones; 85% to 95% were observed only once. The ten top clones hold around 1.7% of the sample.

The receptor comes from a man between 18 and 29 years old in good health. Some clones in this sample may be carry-over from other donors' samples. The source material was naive CD8+ T cells from PBMCs. Per the publication, the cell subset or site label means: CD45RA+CCR7+. The chain is assembled from TRBV7-2 and TRBJ1-2; the D gene is unclear. The CDR3 reads as follows: CASRLRGPGRVDYGYTF. The nucleotides read TGTGCCAGCAGACTGCGCGGCCCAGGTAGGGTTGACTATGGCTACACCTTC. The entire variable domain, with the stretches around the CDR3 drawn from the reference TRBV7-2 and TRBJ1-2 proteins, is GAGVSQSPSNKVTEKGKDVELRCDPISGHTALYWYRQSLGQGLEFLIYFQGNSAPDKSGLPSDRFSAERTGGSVSTLTIQRTQQEDSAVYLCASRLRGPGRVDYGYTFGSGTRLTVV.